The 19 T cell receptor beta chains below come from one sample, sequenced in a study of OX40 agonist ivuxolimab in advanced cancers. The repertoire was sequenced with immunoSEQ multiplex PCR; TCRdb's copy has only in-frame clones and lacks some. The sample lists 36,000 or so clones; around 80% were seen once. The specimen comprised CD4+ or CD8+ T cells sorted from blood, sampled in a trial of the OX40 agonist ivuxolimab. These receptors all come from an adult with an advanced solid tumor such as melanoma, head and neck, liver or kidney cancer.

The V and J genes are TRBV5-1 and TRBJ1-1, with 7 positions matching TRBD1. CDR1 and CDR2 from the germline V gene are SGHRS and YFSETQ. V lost 4 bases, J lost 0 bases, and 3 bases stayed unmatched. This CDR3 spans 14 amino acids. The CDR3 sequence is CASSKQGVNTEAFF. In DNA form, the CDR3 reads TGCGCCAGCAGCAAGCAGGGGGTGAACACTGAAGCTTTCTTT.

The CDR3 protein is CASTPYSLGSYEQYF. In DNA, the CDR3 is TGTGCCAGCACCCCCTACTCCCTGGGTTCCTACGAGCAGTACTTC. This chain connects TRBV6-1 to TRBJ2-7; D is undetermined. Germline-derived CDR1 and CDR2 are MNHNS and SASEGT. The V and J ends lost 7 bases and 1 base respectively, with 17 bases between them. The CDR3 loop spans 15 amino acids.

The J gene is TRBJ1-6, the V gene TRBV9, with a tentative D call TRBD1 (5 bases). CDR1 is SGDLS and CDR2 is YYNGEE in the germline V gene. Trimming left V 4 bases short and J 5 bases short, with 16 bases between. CDR3 length: 16 residues. In DNA form, the CDR3 reads TGTGCCAGCAGCCCTTATCTCAGGGATCATAATTCACCCCTCCACTTT. It codes for CASSPYLRDHNSPLHF.

This clone was found a few times. This rearrangement joins TRBV13 to TRBJ1-2; TRBD1 agrees at 8 bases. The germline V gene encodes CDR1 PRHDT and CDR2 FYEKMQ (reference sequence). The ends lost 6 bases at V and 3 bases at J; junction bases unmatched: 12. The CDR3 contains 16 residues. DNA of the CDR3: TGTGCCAGCAGTGACTCAGGCAGGGGGCAGGACTATGGCTACACCTTC. Amino acids: CASSDSGRGQDYGYTF.

The table lists this clone with a few counts. The chain links TRBV11-3 to TRBJ2-1, with a possible D match to TRBD2 (6 bases). Germline lookup yields CDR1 SGHNT and CDR2 YENEEA. The CDR3 runs 16 residues. Between the trimmed V and J ends, which lost 5 bases and 0 bases, there was a span of 14 bases. In nucleotides, the CDR3 is TGTGCCAGCAGCCGGGGGACTGCGAGCTCCTACAATGAGCAGTTCTTC. Amino acid sequence: CASSRGTASSYNEQFF.

The V gene is TRBV7-6, the J gene TRBJ2-7, with 9 bases matching TRBD1. With 5 bases clipped from V and 2 bases from J, the junction kept 7 bases outside the gene matches. Germline V gene lookup returns CDR1 SGHVS and CDR2 FNYEAQ. This CDR3 comprises 15 residues. DNA of the CDR3: TGTGCCAGCAGCCTCGGACAGGGGAGCGCCTACGAGCAGTACTTC. As protein: CASSLGQGSAYEQYF.

The chain links TRBV7-2 to TRBJ1-2, with D possibly matching TRBD1 (6 bases). Trimming removed 3 bases at V and 7 bases at J, with 12 bases between. CDR3 length: 13 amino acids. Germline CDR1 and CDR2: SGHTA and FQGNSA. CDR3 in DNA: TGTGCCAGCAGCTTCCGGGAAGGGGGTGGCTACACCTTC. Translation gives CASSFREGGGYTF.

The J gene is TRBJ2-2, the V gene TRBV9, with D perhaps matching TRBD2 (6 bases). The V end was cut by 3 bases, the J end by 3 bases, with 9 bases between. The CDR3 is 14 amino acids. The germline V gene encodes CDR1 SGDLS and CDR2 YYNGEE. This chain's CDR3 is CASSGTIYTGELFF. CDR3 bases: TGTGCCAGCAGCGGGACTATTTACACCGGGGAGCTGTTTTTT.

The J gene is TRBJ1-2, the V gene TRBV29-1; no firm D call. Germline loops: CDR1 SQVTM, CDR2 ANQGSEA. The ends were cut back, 3 bases at V and 3 bases at J, with 17 bases in the middle. This CDR3 has 15 residues. CDR3 sequence: CSVETEAAVYYGYTF. Written as DNA, the CDR3 is TGCAGCGTTGAGACGGAAGCCGCTGTATACTATGGCTACACCTTC.

The chain is built from TRBV19 and TRBJ2-1, with D possibly being TRBD1 (6 bases). Trimming shortened V by 4 bases and J by 6 bases, and 19 bases separated the two germline ends. The CDR3 loop spans 16 amino acids. Germline assignment: CDR1 LNHDA and CDR2 SQIVND (reference sequence). Written as DNA, the CDR3 is TGTGCCAGTAGTACCTACCCAGGGGCCCGTGGCAATGAGCAGTTCTTC. Its translation: CASSTYPGARGNEQFF.

The chain uses TRBV27 and TRBJ1-5, with no clear D. CDR1 is MNHEY and CDR2 is SMNVEV in the germline V gene (reference sequence). Trimming removed 2 bases at V and 3 bases at J, with 8 bases between. CDR3 length equals 14 residues. The CDR3 here is CASSLGGFNQPQHF. Here the CDR3 DNA reads TGTGCCAGCAGTTTAGGAGGGTTCAATCAGCCCCAGCATTTT.

CDR3 residues: CASSFGDSSYNEQFF. The CDR3 bases are TGCGCCAGCAGCTTTGGGGATTCCTCCTACAATGAGCAGTTCTTC. This sequence joins TRBV5-1 and TRBJ2-1, with D uncertain. The CDR3 runs to 15 residues. The V end was cut by 2 bases, the J end by 0 bases, with 9 bases between. CDR1 and CDR2 (germline): SGHRS, YFSETQ.

This sequence joins TRBV19 and TRBJ2-3; D may be TRBD1 or TRBD2 (5 bases each). The CDR3 has 14 amino acids. V lost 1 base to trimming and J lost 2 bases, with 7 bases between them. CDR1 LNHDA and CDR2 SQIVND come from the germline V gene (reference sequence). The CDR3 bases are TGTGCCAGTAGTATAGCGGGGCCCACAGATACGCAGTATTTT. The encoded protein is CASSIAGPTDTQYF. The full variable domain, with the rest looked up from reference TRBV19 and TRBJ2-3, is DGGITQSPKYLFRKEGQNVTLSCEQNLNHDAMYWYRQDPGQGLRLIYYSQIVNDFQKGDIAEGYSVSREKKESFPLTVTSAQKNPTAFYLCASSIAGPTDTQYFGPGTRLTVL.

The chain joins TRBV5-1 to TRBJ1-4; D unclear. This CDR3 is built from 14 residues. The germline V gene encodes CDR1 SGHRS and CDR2 YFSETQ. The V gene lost 0 bases and the J gene lost 2 bases, with 5 bases spanning the gap. The CDR3 is CASSLGTTNEKLFF. Here the CDR3 DNA reads TGCGCCAGCAGCTTGGGAACGACTAATGAAAAACTGTTTTTT.

This clone appeared a few times. The V gene is TRBV27, the J gene TRBJ2-1; TRBD2 agrees at 11 bases. V gave up 6 bases and J gave up 7 bases; unmatched junction bases: 5. This CDR3 contains 14 residues. Germline V CDR1 and CDR2: MNHEY, SMNVEV (reference sequence). CDR3 protein: CASSPGLAANEQFF. CDR3 DNA sequence: TGTGCCAGCAGCCCGGGACTAGCGGCTAATGAGCAGTTCTTC.

This clone was observed a handful of times. This rearrangement joins TRBV2 to TRBJ1-2, with D unclear. Trimming cost V 7 bases and J 4 bases, with 13 bases left between them. Germline V gene lookup returns CDR1 SNHLY and CDR2 FYNNEI. This CDR3 contains 13 residues. CDR3 sequence (DNA): TGTGCCAGCAAGCAGGAGGTTGCCTATGGCTACACCTTC. As protein: CASKQEVAYGYTF.

The chain links TRBV29-1 to TRBJ2-3, with 12 bases aligning to TRBD2. The CDR3 contains 13 residues. Germline trimming cut 3 bases from V and 11 bases from J; bases unmatched to any gene: 6. Germline-derived CDR1 and CDR2 are SQVTM and ANQGSEA. In nucleotides, the CDR3 is TGCAGCGTTGATCGGTCTAGCGGGGGGGGGCAGTATTTT. Translation: CSVDRSSGGGQYF.

This chain uses TRBV19 with TRBJ2-1, with 10 bases aligning to TRBD2. Germline CDR1 and CDR2: LNHDA and SQIVND (reference sequence). The CDR3 extends over 14 amino acids. Trimming cost V 4 bases and J 8 bases; bases outside gene matches: 5. CDR3 sequence: CASSNSGRADEQFF. The CDR3 DNA reads TGTGCCAGTAGTAACAGCGGGAGGGCCGATGAGCAGTTCTTC. Supplemented by reference TRBV19 and TRBJ2-1, the full variable domain reads DGGITQSPKYLFRKEGQNVTLSCEQNLNHDAMYWYRQDPGQGLRLIYYSQIVNDFQKGDIAEGYSVSREKKESFPLTVTSAQKNPTAFYLCASSNSGRADEQFFGPGTRLTVL.

The rearrangement joins TRBV7-2 to TRBJ2-1, with 7 bases fitting TRBD2. Losses at the gene ends were 4 bases for V and 9 bases for J; bases not matched to a gene: 9. The germline V gene has CDR1 SGHTA and CDR2 FQGNSA. This CDR3 contains 14 residues. The DNA of the CDR3 is TGTGCCAGCAGCTCTCGGCGGGGGTGGGGTGAGCAGTTCTTC. Translation gives CASSSRRGWGEQFF.